A selection of T cell receptor beta chains follows, all from one sample in a study of Ad26.COV2.S vaccination and SARS-CoV-2 variants. TCRdb's table, derived via immunoSEQ multiplex PCR, lists solely in-frame clones and lacks some. The table shows roughly 380,000 clones, with around 87% occurring only once. The material sequenced was peripheral blood, taken in a trial of Ad26.COV2.S vaccine versus placebo. These receptor sequences come from a person aged 18-65 years who received the Ad26.COV2.S COVID-19 vaccine or a placebo. Both conserved end residues are part of each CDR3. The D gene is left open where the match is weak. Size tells how often a clone was seen (once, few, many) or the class of an expanded clone, and some rows leave it out.

j_call clone_size d_call v_call cdr3_nt cdr3_aa
TRBJ2-7 . . TRBV4-1 TGCGCCAGCAGCCAAGGGGCAGGCAGCCTTCCCTACTACGAGCAGTACTTC CASSQGAGSLPYYEQYF
TRBJ2-5 . . TRBV29-1 TGCAGCGTCGTAGGACGGAACCAAGAGACCCAGTACTTC CSVVGRNQETQYF
TRBJ2-3 . TRBD2 TRBV29-1 TGCAGCACCAGGGGCCTAGCGGGGGGGCAGCTTTCAGATACGCAGTATTTT CSTRGLAGGQLSDTQYF
TRBJ1-2 . TRBD1 TRBV10-3 TGTGCCATCAGTGAGTCCTTGGGACAGGGGGATGGCTACACCTTC CAISESLGQGDGYTF
TRBJ1-1 . TRBD1 TRBV18 TGTGCCAGCTCACCCCCGACAGGGGGAACTGAAGCTTTCTTT CASSPPTGGTEAFF
TRBJ2-1 . TRBD1 TRBV7-3 TGTGCCAGCAGCCCAAGGACAGGGGCTGAGCAGTTCTTC CASSPRTGAEQFF
TRBJ1-6 . . TRBV4-1 TGCGCCAGCAGCCCTATCGGGCTTGGGGACAATTCACCCCTCCACTTT CASSPIGLGDNSPLHF
TRBJ2-2 . . TRBV5-5 TGTGCCAGCAGCTTGCTAATCACCGGGGAGCTGTTTTTT CASSLLITGELFF
TRBJ2-3 . . TRBV7-6 TGTGCCAGCAGATTCGGACTGGCAAGCACAGATACGCAGTATTTT CASRFGLASTDTQYF
TRBJ2-1 . . TRBV7-2 TGTGCCAGCAGCTTAGTGTCAGGGAGCTCCTACAATGAGCAGTTCTTC CASSLVSGSSYNEQFF
TRBJ1-5 . . TRBV5-4 TGTGCCAGCAGCTTACAAGGGTATCAGCCCCAGCATTTT CASSLQGYQPQHF
TRBJ2-5 . . TRBV2 TGTGCCAGCAGCCGTAGGACCCCCGCCCAAGAGACCCAGTACTTC CASSRRTPAQETQYF
TRBJ2-3 . TRBD2 TRBV3-1/TRBV3-2 TGTGCCAGCAGCCTATCCGGCGGGGGGACCCGACTTACGCAGTATTTT CASSLSGGGTRLTQYF
TRBJ1-3 . . TRBV12-3/TRBV12-4 TGTGCCAGCAGTGAAGCCTCTGGAAACACCATATATTTT CASSEASGNTIYF
TRBJ2-5 . TRBD2 TRBV11-2 TGTGCCAGCAGCCACCCATTCAGCCTAGCGGACCAAGAGACCCAGTACTTC CASSHPFSLADQETQYF
TRBJ2-3 . . TRBV6-4 TGTGCCAGCAGTGACTCGAAAGGGGGGGCAGATACGCAGTATTTT CASSDSKGGADTQYF
TRBJ2-5 . . TRBV29-1 TGCAGCGTTGTAATCGGGGGAGAGACCCAGTACTTC CSVVIGGETQYF
TRBJ2-5 . . TRBV3-1/TRBV3-2 TGTGCCAGCAGCCAAGAAGTAGACGGGGAGACCCAGTACTTC CASSQEVDGETQYF
TRBJ1-6 . . TRBV13 TGTGCCAGCAGCTTAGGGAAGGGAACTCATTCACCCCTCCACTTT CASSLGKGTHSPLHF
TRBJ1-1 few . TRBV6-5 TGTGCCAGCAGTTCCCGAGGGCTCCGTTTGAACACTGAAGCTTTCTTT CASSSRGLRLNTEAFF
TRBJ2-2 . TRBD2 TRBV5-5 TGTGCCAGCAGCTTGCGGGAGGGTACCGGGGAGCTGTTTTTT CASSLREGTGELFF
TRBJ2-2 . TRBD1 TRBV5-1 TGCGCCAGTGCGGGACAGGGGAACACCGGGGAGCTGTTTTTT CASAGQGNTGELFF
TRBJ2-1 . TRBD2 TRBV9 TGTGCCAGCAGCGTATCCGGGGGGAGCTCCTACAATGAGCAGTTCTTC CASSVSGGSSYNEQFF
TRBJ1-6 . . TRBV30 TGTGCCTGGGGGACGGACAATTCACCCCTCCACTTT CAWGTDNSPLHF
TRBJ2-2 . TRBD1 TRBV3-1/TRBV3-2 TGTGCCAGCAGCCCTACAGGGGTAAAGAACACCGGGGAGCTGTTTTTT CASSPTGVKNTGELFF
TRBJ1-1 . . TRBV4-3 TGCGCCAGCAGCCAGAAAGCGGTTAACTTGGGTTTCACTGAAGCTTTCTTT CASSQKAVNLGFTEAFF
TRBJ1-6 . . TRBV7-2 TGTGCCAGCAGCTTACAGGCGCTTACTTCACCCCTCCACTTT CASSLQALTSPLHF
TRBJ2-4 . TRBD1 TRBV5-1 TGCGCCAGCAGCTGGGGGACAGGGGAGGACATTCAGTACTTC CASSWGTGEDIQYF
TRBJ2-2 . . TRBV2 TGTGCCAGCAGTGAAAGGACCTTCGTCACCGGGGAGCTGTTTTTT CASSERTFVTGELFF
TRBJ1-2 . . TRBV7-9 TGTGCCAGCAGCTTAAGACGCTACACCTTC CASSLRRYTF
TRBJ2-1 . . TRBV6-5 TGTGCCAGCAGTTCCGACCTATCCAGCTCCTACAATGAGCAGTTCTTC CASSSDLSSSYNEQFF
TRBJ1-1 . . TRBV19 TGTGCCAGTAGTTTACCCGCTGGGAACACTGAAGCTTTCTTT CASSLPAGNTEAFF
TRBJ1-2 . . TRBV7-9 TGTGCCAGCAGCTTAGATAGGCAGGAAGACACCTTC CASSLDRQEDTF
TRBJ2-7 once . TRBV30 TGTGCCTGGACGGCCGGGGCCGCCTACGAGCAGTACTTC CAWTAGAAYEQYF
TRBJ2-7 . TRBD1 TRBV4-3 TGCGCCAGCAGCCAAGCCTTACAGGGGGAAACCTACGAGCAGTACTTC CASSQALQGETYEQYF
TRBJ2-2 . . TRBV5-1 TGCGCCAGCAGCTTGGGGGACAACACCGGGGAGCTGTTTTTT CASSLGDNTGELFF